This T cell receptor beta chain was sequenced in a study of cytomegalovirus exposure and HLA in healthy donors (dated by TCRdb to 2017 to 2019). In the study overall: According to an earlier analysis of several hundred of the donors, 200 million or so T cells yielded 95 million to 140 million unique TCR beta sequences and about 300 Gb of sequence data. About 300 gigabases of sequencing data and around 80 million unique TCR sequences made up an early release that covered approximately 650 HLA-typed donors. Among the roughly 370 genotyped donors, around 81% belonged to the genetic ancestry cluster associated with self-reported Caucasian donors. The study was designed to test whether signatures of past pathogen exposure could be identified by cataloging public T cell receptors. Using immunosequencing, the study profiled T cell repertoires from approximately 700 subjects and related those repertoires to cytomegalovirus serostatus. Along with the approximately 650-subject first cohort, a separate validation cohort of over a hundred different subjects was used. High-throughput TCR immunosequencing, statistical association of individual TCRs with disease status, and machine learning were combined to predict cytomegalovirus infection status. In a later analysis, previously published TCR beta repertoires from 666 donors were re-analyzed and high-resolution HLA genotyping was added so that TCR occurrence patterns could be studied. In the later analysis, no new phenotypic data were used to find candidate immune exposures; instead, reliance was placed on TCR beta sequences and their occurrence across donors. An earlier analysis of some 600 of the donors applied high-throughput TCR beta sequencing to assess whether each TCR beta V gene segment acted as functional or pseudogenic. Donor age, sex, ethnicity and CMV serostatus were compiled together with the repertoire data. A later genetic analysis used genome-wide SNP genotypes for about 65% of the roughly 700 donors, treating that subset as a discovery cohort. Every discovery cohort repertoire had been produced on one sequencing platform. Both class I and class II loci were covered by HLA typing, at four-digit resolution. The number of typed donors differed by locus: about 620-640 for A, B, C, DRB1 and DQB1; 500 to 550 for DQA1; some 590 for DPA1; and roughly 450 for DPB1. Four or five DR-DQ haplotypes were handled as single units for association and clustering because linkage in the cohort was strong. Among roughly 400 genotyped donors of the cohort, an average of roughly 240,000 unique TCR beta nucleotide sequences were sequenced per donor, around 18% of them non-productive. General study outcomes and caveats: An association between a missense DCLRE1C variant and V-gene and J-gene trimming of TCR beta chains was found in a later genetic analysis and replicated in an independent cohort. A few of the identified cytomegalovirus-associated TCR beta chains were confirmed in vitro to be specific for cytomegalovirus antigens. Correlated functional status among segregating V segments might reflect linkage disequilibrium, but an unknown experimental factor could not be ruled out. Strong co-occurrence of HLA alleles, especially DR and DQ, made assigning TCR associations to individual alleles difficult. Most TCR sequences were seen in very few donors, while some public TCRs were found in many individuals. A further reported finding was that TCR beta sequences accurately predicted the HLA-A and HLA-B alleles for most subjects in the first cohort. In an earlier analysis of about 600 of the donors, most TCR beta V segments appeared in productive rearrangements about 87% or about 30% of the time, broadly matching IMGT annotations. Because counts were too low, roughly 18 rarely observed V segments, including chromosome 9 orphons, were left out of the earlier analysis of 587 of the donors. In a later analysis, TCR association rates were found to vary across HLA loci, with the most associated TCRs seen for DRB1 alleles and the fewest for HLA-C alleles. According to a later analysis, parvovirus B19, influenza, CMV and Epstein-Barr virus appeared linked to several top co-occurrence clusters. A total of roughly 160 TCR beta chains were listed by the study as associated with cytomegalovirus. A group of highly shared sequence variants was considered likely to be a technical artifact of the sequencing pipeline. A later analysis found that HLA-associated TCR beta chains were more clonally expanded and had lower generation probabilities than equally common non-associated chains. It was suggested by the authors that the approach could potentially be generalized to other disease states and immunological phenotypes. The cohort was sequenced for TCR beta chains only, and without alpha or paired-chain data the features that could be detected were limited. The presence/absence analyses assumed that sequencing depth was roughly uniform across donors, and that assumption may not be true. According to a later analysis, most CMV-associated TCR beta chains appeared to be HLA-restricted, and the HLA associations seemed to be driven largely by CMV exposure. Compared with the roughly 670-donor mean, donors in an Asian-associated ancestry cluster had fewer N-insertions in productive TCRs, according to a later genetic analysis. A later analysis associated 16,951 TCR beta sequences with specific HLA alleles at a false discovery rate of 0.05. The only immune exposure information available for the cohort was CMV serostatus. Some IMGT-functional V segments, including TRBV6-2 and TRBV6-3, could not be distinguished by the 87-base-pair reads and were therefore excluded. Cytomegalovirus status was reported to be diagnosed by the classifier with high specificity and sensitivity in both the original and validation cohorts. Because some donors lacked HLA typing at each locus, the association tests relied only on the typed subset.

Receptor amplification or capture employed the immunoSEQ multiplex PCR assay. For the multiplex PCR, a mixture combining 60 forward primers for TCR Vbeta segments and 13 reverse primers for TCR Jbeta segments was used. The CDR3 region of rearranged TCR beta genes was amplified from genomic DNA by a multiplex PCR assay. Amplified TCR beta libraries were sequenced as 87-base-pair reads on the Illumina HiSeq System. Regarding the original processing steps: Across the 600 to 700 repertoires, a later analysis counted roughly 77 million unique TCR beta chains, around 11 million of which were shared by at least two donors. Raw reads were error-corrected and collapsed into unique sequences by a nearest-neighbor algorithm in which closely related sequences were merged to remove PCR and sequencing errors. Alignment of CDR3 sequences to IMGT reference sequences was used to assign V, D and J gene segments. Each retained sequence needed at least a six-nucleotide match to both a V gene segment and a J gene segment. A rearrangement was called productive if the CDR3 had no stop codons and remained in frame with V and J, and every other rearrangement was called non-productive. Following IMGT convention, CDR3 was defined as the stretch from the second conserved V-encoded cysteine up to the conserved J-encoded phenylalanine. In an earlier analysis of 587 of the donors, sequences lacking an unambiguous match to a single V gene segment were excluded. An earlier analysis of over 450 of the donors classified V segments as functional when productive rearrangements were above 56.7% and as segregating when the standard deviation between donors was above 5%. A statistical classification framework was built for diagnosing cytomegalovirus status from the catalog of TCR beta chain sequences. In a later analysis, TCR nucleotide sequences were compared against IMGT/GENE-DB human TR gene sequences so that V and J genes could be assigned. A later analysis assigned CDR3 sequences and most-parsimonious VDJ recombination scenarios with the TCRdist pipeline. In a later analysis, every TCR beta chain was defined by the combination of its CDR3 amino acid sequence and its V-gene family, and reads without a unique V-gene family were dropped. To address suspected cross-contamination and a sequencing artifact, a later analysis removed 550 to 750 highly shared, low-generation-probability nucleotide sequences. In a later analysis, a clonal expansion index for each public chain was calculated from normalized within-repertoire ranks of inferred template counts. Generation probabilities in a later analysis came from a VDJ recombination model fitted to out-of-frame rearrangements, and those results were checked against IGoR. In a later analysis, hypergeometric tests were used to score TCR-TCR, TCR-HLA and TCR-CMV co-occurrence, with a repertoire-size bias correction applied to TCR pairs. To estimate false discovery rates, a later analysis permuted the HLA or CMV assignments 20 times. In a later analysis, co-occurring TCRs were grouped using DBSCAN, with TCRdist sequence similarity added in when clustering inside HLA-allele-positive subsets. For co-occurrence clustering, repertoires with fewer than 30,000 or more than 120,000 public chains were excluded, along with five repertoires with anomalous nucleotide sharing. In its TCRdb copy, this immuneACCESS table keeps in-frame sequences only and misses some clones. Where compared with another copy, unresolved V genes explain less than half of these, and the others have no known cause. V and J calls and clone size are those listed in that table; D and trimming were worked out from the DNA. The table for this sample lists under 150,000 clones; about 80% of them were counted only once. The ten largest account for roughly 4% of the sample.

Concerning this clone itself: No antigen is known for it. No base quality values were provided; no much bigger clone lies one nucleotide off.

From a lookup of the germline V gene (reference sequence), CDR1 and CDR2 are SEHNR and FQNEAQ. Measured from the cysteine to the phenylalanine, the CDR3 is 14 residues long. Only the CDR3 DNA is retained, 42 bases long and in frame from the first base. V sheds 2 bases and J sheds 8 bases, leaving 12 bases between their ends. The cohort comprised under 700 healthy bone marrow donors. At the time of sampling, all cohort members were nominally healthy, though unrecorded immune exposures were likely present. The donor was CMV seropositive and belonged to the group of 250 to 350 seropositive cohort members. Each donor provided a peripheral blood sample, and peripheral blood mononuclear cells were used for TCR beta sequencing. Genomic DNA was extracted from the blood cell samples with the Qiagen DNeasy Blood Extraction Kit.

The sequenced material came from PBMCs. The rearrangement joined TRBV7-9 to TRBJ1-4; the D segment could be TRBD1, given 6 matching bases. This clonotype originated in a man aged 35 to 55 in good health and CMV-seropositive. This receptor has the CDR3 CASSLYREGEKLFF. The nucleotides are TGTGCCAGCAGCTTATACAGGGAGGGGGAAAAACTGTTTTTT. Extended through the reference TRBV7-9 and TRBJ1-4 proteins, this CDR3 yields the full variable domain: DTGVSQNPRHKITKRGQNVTFRCDPISEHNRLYWYRQTLGQGPEFLTYFQNEAQLEKSRLLSDRFSAERPKGSFSTLEIQRTEQGDSAMYLCASSLYREGEKLFFGSGTQLSVL.